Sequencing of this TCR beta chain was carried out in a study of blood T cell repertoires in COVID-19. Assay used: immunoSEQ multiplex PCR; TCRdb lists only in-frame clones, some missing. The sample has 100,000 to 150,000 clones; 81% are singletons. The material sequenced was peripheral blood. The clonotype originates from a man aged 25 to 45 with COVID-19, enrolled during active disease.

The CDR3 region is CAIGTAYTEAFF. The CDR3 DNA is TGTGCCATTGGGACAGCTTACACTGAAGCTTTCTTT. V usage is TRBV6-5 and J usage is TRBJ1-1; 7 positions match TRBD1. The CDR3 runs to 12 residues. Germline CDR1 MNHEY, CDR2 SVGAGI. Germline trimming cut 10 bases from V and 3 bases from J; bases unmatched to any gene: 5.